A single count supports the clone carrying this TCR beta chain. The authors sequenced TCR beta from blood CD8+ and CD4+ T cells. The data are from a study of CD8 T cells in Susac syndrome. RNA, at about 0.45 to 1 ug, was reverse transcribed with random hexamers. The CDR3 of TCR beta was amplified by immunoSEQ multiplex PCR across 54 Vbeta and 13 Jbeta. Each CDR3 protein is one row after TCRdb ran MiXCR on the immunoSEQ multiplex PCR reads. The repertoire holds roughly 180,000 distinct CDR3 sequences, with about 95% as singletons. V gave up 2 bases and J gave up 1 base; unmatched junction bases: 5. The germline gives CDR1 SEHNR, CDR2 FQNEAQ (reference sequence). The CDR3 consists of 17 residues.

J is TRBJ1-1 and V is TRBV7-9; 12 bases match TRBD1. Sequenced material: CD4+ T cells from PBMCs. The sequence came from a human donor in good health. The CDR3 nucleotides are TGTGCCAGCAGCTTAAGGGGACAGGGGGCCTCGAACACTGAAGCTTTCTTT. Its protein product is CASSLRGQGASNTEAFF. Combining the CDR3 with reference TRBV7-9 and TRBJ1-1 gives the whole variable domain DTGVSQNPRHKITKRGQNVTFRCDPISEHNRLYWYRQTLGQGPEFLTYFQNEAQLEKSRLLSDRFSAERPKGSFSTLEIQRTEQGDSAMYLCASSLRGQGASNTEAFFGQGTRLTVV.